This T cell receptor (beta chain) derives from a study of blood T cell repertoires in COVID-19. The method was immunoSEQ multiplex PCR; TCRdb's version includes in-frame clones alone and lacks a portion of them. The repertoire holds 150,000 or so clones, with approximately 83% as singletons. Trimming took off 7 bases at V and 6 bases at J, with 12 bases between the two ends. CDR3 size: 13 residues. Germline V CDR1 and CDR2: LNHDA, SQIVND (reference sequence). Material: peripheral blood. The chain has TRBV19 and TRBJ1-4; the D is unclear. The TCR originated in an older woman with COVID-19, enrolled during active disease. This chain's CDR3 is CASNTGRDEKLFF. CDR3 DNA sequence: TGTGCCAGTAACACCGGGCGGGATGAAAAACTGTTTTTT.